This T cell receptor (beta chain) was recorded in a study of cytomegalovirus exposure and HLA in healthy donors. V was pared by 6 bases and J by 0 bases, with 21 bases between. Looked up from germline, CDR1 is WNHNN and CDR2 is SYGVQD (reference sequence). The CDR3 runs to 17 residues. The PCR used 60 Vbeta and 13 Jbeta primers. Libraries were prepared by immunoSEQ multiplex PCR; TCRdb keeps only in-frame clonotypes and omits some of them. The table lists about 130,000 clones, over 75% of them singletons. The sequence derives from a woman aged 40 to 55 in good health and CMV-seropositive. Material for sequencing was PBMCs. The chain has TRBV10-1 and TRBJ2-7; tentatively, D is TRBD2 (6 bases). CDR3 nucleotides: TGCGCCAGCAGCCGCGGCGGGATCCGGGAAGACTCCTACGAGCAGTACTTC. This sequence encodes CASSRGGIREDSYEQYF.